This T cell receptor beta chain stems from a study of PD-1 blockade in classical Hodgkin lymphoma. Notes on the study in general: Some patients began nivolumab under 1 year after ASCT. These patients were excluded from later analyses. A significant rise in TCR diversity by C4D1 was seen for CD4+ but not CD8+ cells. According to reports, newly diagnosed patients had lower baseline TCR diversity than healthy donors, and relapsed/refractory patients had lower baseline TCR diversity still.

Details on this clone: Its specificity is not known.

Some clones are missing from TCRdb's copy, which holds only in-frame ones; the method was immunoSEQ multiplex PCR. The table lists 25,000 to 35,000 clones, 70% of them singletons. There are 12 residues in the CDR3. V lost 5 bases, J lost 6 bases, and 7 bases lay in between. Germline V gene lookup returns CDR1 MNHEY and CDR2 SVGAGI. Every patient relapsed after autologous stem cell transplantation, and brentuximab vedotin exposure varied. The rearrangement links TRBV6-5 to TRBJ2-2; D is perhaps TRBD2 (6 bases). The sample in question was peripheral blood mononuclear cells (PBMCs), obtained before the second cycle of nivolumab. This sequence was found in a human donor with classical Hodgkin lymphoma. CDR3 amino acids: CASSLASGELFF. The CDR3 nucleotides are TGTGCCAGCAGTCTAGCGTCCGGGGAGCTGTTTTTT.